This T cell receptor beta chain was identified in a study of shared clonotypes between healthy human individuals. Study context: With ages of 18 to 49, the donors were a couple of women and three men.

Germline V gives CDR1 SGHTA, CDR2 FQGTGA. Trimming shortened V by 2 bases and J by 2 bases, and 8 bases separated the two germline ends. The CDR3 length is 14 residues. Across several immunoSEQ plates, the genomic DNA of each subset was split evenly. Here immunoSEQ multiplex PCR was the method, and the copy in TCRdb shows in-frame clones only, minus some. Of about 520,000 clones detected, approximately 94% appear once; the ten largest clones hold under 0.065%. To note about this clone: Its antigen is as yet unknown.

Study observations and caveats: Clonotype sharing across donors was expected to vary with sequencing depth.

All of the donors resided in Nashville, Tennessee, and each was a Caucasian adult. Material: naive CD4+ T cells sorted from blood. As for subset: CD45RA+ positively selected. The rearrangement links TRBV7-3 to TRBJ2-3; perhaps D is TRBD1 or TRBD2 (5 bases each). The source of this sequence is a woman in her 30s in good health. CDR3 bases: TGTGCCAGCAGCTTAGGGGGAGCCACAGATACGCAGTATTTT. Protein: CASSLGGATDTQYF.